A selection of T cell receptor beta chains follows, all from one sample in a study of T-cell memory formation after mild COVID-19. TCRdb redid the calling of the 5' RACE reads with MiXCR, one entry per CDR3 protein. Of roughly 400,000 distinct CDR3 sequences listed, approximately 24% are singletons. The sample taken for sequencing was PBMCs or a T cell subset sorted from them (not recorded which). These receptors all come from an adult woman who had mild COVID-19 (a few samples of this study predate the infection). Cell type and time point are not known. Each CDR3 is given with its conserved first and last residue. D genes are given only for firm matches. Clone sizes are given selectively: once, few, many, or a class where the clone is expanded.

V	J	D	size	DNA	CDR3
TRBV6-2/TRBV6-3	TRBJ2-3	.	.	TGTGCCAGCAGTCAGCCCCGCCCAGATACGCAGTATTTT	CASSQPRPDTQYF
TRBV7-6	TRBJ1-5	TRBD1	few	TGTGCCAGCAGCCTCGGGACAGCAATAAGCAATCAGCCCCAGCATTTT	CASSLGTAISNQPQHF
TRBV12-3/TRBV12-4	TRBJ2-1	TRBD2	.	TGTGCCAGCAGTTTCTTATCCGCGTCGGGACTAGATAGGAATGAGCAGTTCTTC	CASSFLSASGLDRNEQFF
TRBV11-2	TRBJ2-3	TRBD2	.	TGTGCCAGCAGCTTAGGGCAGACTAGCGGGAGCACAGATACGCAGTATTTT	CASSLGQTSGSTDTQYF
TRBV7-8	TRBJ2-3	TRBD2	.	TGTGCCAGCAGCTTAGACTACGGCGGGAGAAGCACAGATACGCAGTATTTT	CASSLDYGGRSTDTQYF
TRBV4-1	TRBJ2-7	.	.	TGCGCCAGCAGCCAAGGTGAGACGGGGGGCCACGAGCAGTACTTC	CASSQGETGGHEQYF
TRBV5-1	TRBJ2-3	.	few	TGCGCCAGCAGCCCATACACGGGCCTGGGGGATACGCAGTATTTT	CASSPYTGLGDTQYF
TRBV6-5	TRBJ1-6	.	few	TGTGCCAGCAGTTTCGGGGGGTCCCGATATAATTCACCCCTCCACTTT	CASSFGGSRYNSPLHF
TRBV20-1	TRBJ1-5	TRBD1	.	TGCAGTGCTCAGGGACAGGGGGCTCCATCCTTCGATCAGCCCCAGCATTTT	CSAQGQGAPSFDQPQHF
TRBV9	TRBJ1-2	.	.	TGTGCCAGCAGCGTAATGGCAGGTCCCACTGGTTTCTATGGCTACACCTTC	CASSVMAGPTGFYGYTF
TRBV12-3/TRBV12-4	TRBJ1-2	TRBD1	few	TGTGCCAGCAGTCCGCGGACAGGGGGCCACACCTTC	CASSPRTGGHTF
TRBV12-3/TRBV12-4	TRBJ2-1	TRBD1	.	TGTGCCAGCCGGACAGGAGTAACCCATGAGCAGTTCTTC	CASRTGVTHEQFF
TRBV18	TRBJ2-5	.	.	TGTGCCAGCTCAAGGGACAACCCCGGGACCCAGTACTTC	CASSRDNPGTQYF
TRBV6-2/TRBV6-3	TRBJ2-7	.	many	TGTGCCAGCAGTTACGTGGACGAGCAGTACTTC	CASSYVDEQYF
TRBV7-3	TRBJ2-3	.	few	TGTGCCAGCAGCTATTCAGGGTCAGATACGCAGTATTTT	CASSYSGSDTQYF